A single TCR beta chain is shown here with its context. This record belongs to a study of blood T cell repertoires in COVID-19. Produced via immunoSEQ multiplex PCR; TCRdb's table is partial and in-frame only. Here the sample spans tens of thousands of clones, around nine tenths being singletons. V lost 6 bases to trimming and J lost 0 bases, with 14 bases between them. Germline V gene data show CDR1 as MNHEY and CDR2 as SVGAGI. The CDR3 totals 15 residues. The material sequenced was peripheral blood. The TCR comes from a man aged 60 to 75 with acute or convalescent COVID-19. V usage is TRBV6-5 and J usage is TRBJ1-1, with TRBD1 as a possible D gene (5 bases). The CDR3 spells CASSHRQNMNTEAFF. The DNA for the CDR3 is TGTGCCAGCAGCCATCGACAGAACATGAACACTGAAGCTTTCTTT.